The present T cell receptor (beta chain) was sequenced within a study of blood T cell repertoires in COVID-19. Study background: Donors in the United States, Italy and Spain gave samples during acute or convalescent COVID-19. The analysed material was cDNA or gDNA that came from T cells, B-cell-depleted T cells, or PBMCs.

This clone was counted only a few times. This CDR3 has 13 amino acids. CDR1 and CDR2 (germline): SGHRS, YFSETQ. With 5 bases removed from V and 1 base from J, the gap between germline ends came to 6 bases. Measured with immunoSEQ multiplex PCR; TCRdb has only the in-frame clones, and not every one. The data contain approximately 210,000 clones, around 82% of them seen just once; the ten biggest clones take up around 4.7%. The receptor's source is a man under 40 with acute COVID-19. The specimen sequenced was PBMCs or T cells enriched from blood (not recorded which). The rearrangement links TRBV5-1 to TRBJ2-2; D is possibly TRBD1 (6 bases). This CDR3 is CASRTGNTGELFF. The CDR3 nucleotides read TGCGCCAGCAGGACAGGGAACACCGGGGAGCTGTTTTTT.